A few counts support the clone carrying this TCR beta chain. These data come from a study of blood T cell repertoires in COVID-19. V was shortened by 0 bases and J by 1 base, with 7 bases between the two germline ends. Germline V gene sequence: CDR1 SGDLS, CDR2 YYNGEE. The CDR3 sequence is 14 residues long. The method was immunoSEQ multiplex PCR; TCRdb's version includes in-frame clones alone and lacks a portion of them. The sample records 150,000 to 180,000 clones, 75% to 90% being singletons. This receptor was obtained from a woman aged 70-85 years with acute or convalescent COVID-19. The sample was peripheral blood. The chain links TRBV9 to TRBJ1-1; the D is unclear. CDR3: CASSVVSRNTEAFF. The CDR3 DNA sequence: TGTGCCAGCAGCGTAGTCTCGCGGAACACTGAAGCTTTCTTT.